A selection of T cell receptor beta chains follows, all from one sample in a study of shared clonotypes between healthy human individuals. Method: immunoSEQ multiplex PCR; TCRdb's copy keeps in-frame clones and lacks some. Of 2 million or so clones listed, approximately 95% are singletons. Specimen: naive CD8+ T cells sorted from blood. These receptor sequences come from a man between 18 and 29 years old in good health. Each CDR3 is given with its conserved first and last residue. Each record gives: V gene, clone size, J gene, D gene, CDR3 DNA, CDR3 protein. D genes are given only for firm matches. Size is omitted from some rows. Given values are once, few, many or a class for expanded clones.

v_gene: TRBV10-2
abundance: -
j_gene: TRBJ2-1
d_gene: -
CDR3nt: TGCGCCAGCCTACTTAACGGGGACCGGGGTCCGGGGAATGAGCAGTTCTTC
CDR3aa: CASLLNGDRGPGNEQFF

v_gene: TRBV19
abundance: -
j_gene: TRBJ1-2
d_gene: -
CDR3nt: TGTGCCAGTAGTATAGAAAAAACAGGGTTCTACTATGGCTACACCTTC
CDR3aa: CASSIEKTGFYYGYTF

v_gene: TRBV19
abundance: -
j_gene: TRBJ2-7
d_gene: TRBD1
CDR3nt: TGTGCCAGTAGGCACAGGGGGAACTCCTACGAGCAGTACTTC
CDR3aa: CASRHRGNSYEQYF

v_gene: TRBV7-9
abundance: -
j_gene: TRBJ1-5
d_gene: -
CDR3nt: TGTGCCAGCAGCTTAGCAGTCTCTAATCAGCCCCAGCATTTT
CDR3aa: CASSLAVSNQPQHF

v_gene: TRBV5-5
abundance: -
j_gene: TRBJ2-7
d_gene: -
CDR3nt: TGTGCCAGCAGCTTGGAGTTTTACCAATCCCACGAGCAGTACTTC
CDR3aa: CASSLEFYQSHEQYF

v_gene: TRBV2
abundance: -
j_gene: TRBJ1-1
d_gene: TRBD1
CDR3nt: TGTGCCAGCAGTGAGACAGGGACGGGTAGGAACACTGAAGCTTTCTTT
CDR3aa: CASSETGTGRNTEAFF

v_gene: TRBV2
abundance: -
j_gene: TRBJ2-5
d_gene: -
CDR3nt: TGTGCCAGCACCGAAGAGGGTACGGCTCGGGAGACCCAGTACTTC
CDR3aa: CASTEEGTARETQYF

v_gene: TRBV28
abundance: -
j_gene: TRBJ2-7
d_gene: -
CDR3nt: TGTGCCAGCAGTTTACAGGAGGATTACGAGCAGTACTTC
CDR3aa: CASSLQEDYEQYF

v_gene: TRBV28
abundance: -
j_gene: TRBJ2-7
d_gene: -
CDR3nt: TGTGCCAGCAGTTCCAGGATCTCCTACGAGCAGTACTTC
CDR3aa: CASSSRISYEQYF

v_gene: TRBV27
abundance: -
j_gene: TRBJ2-3
d_gene: TRBD2
CDR3nt: TGTGCCAGCACGGGACTAAGCACAGATACGCAGTATTTT
CDR3aa: CASTGLSTDTQYF

v_gene: TRBV2
abundance: -
j_gene: TRBJ2-1
d_gene: TRBD2
CDR3nt: TGTGCCAGCAGTGACCTCGCGGGAGGGCCAAATGAGCAGTTCTTC
CDR3aa: CASSDLAGGPNEQFF

v_gene: TRBV11-2
abundance: -
j_gene: TRBJ2-2
d_gene: -
CDR3nt: TGTGCCAGCACCTCGATAGGGGTTAGTGGCACCGGGGAGCTGTTTTTT
CDR3aa: CASTSIGVSGTGELFF

v_gene: TRBV30
abundance: -
j_gene: TRBJ2-7
d_gene: -
CDR3nt: TGTGCCTGGAGAAGCCCGAGCTCCTACGAGCAGTACTTC
CDR3aa: CAWRSPSSYEQYF

v_gene: TRBV5-6
abundance: -
j_gene: TRBJ1-5
d_gene: TRBD1
CDR3nt: TGTGCCAGCAGCTCACAGGGGTGGCAGCCCCAGCATTTT
CDR3aa: CASSSQGWQPQHF

v_gene: TRBV19
abundance: -
j_gene: TRBJ1-2
d_gene: -
CDR3nt: TGTGCCAGTAGTGCAGGAGCCTGGGGCTACACCTTC
CDR3aa: CASSAGAWGYTF

v_gene: TRBV10-2
abundance: -
j_gene: TRBJ1-2
d_gene: -
CDR3nt: TGCGCCAGCAGTGGCAGGGAGGGCTATGGCTACACCTTC
CDR3aa: CASSGREGYGYTF

v_gene: TRBV28
abundance: -
j_gene: TRBJ1-1
d_gene: -
CDR3nt: TGTGCCAGCAGTTCAACGACACGGATCATCCTTGAAGCTTTCTTT
CDR3aa: CASSSTTRIILEAFF

v_gene: TRBV28
abundance: -
j_gene: TRBJ2-5
d_gene: TRBD1
CDR3nt: TGTGCCAGCAGTTTCCAGGGGGCGGGTGAGACCCAGTACTTC
CDR3aa: CASSFQGAGETQYF

v_gene: TRBV6-5
abundance: once
j_gene: TRBJ1-1
d_gene: -
CDR3nt: TGTGCCAGCAGTTACGGCGGCACTGAAGCTTTCTTT
CDR3aa: CASSYGGTEAFF

v_gene: TRBV4-1
abundance: once
j_gene: TRBJ2-3
d_gene: -
CDR3nt: TGCGCCAGCAGCCAAGGGGCTAGCCTAGATACGCAGTATTTT
CDR3aa: CASSQGASLDTQYF

v_gene: TRBV4-1
abundance: -
j_gene: TRBJ2-3
d_gene: TRBD2
CDR3nt: TGCGCCAGCAGCCACTTAGCGGGACCCACAGATACGCAGTATTTT
CDR3aa: CASSHLAGPTDTQYF

v_gene: TRBV21-1
abundance: -
j_gene: TRBJ2-1
d_gene: -
CDR3nt: TGTGCCAGCAGCAAATCGACTCCAAACGATGAGCAGTTCTTC
CDR3aa: CASSKSTPNDEQFF

v_gene: TRBV5-1
abundance: -
j_gene: TRBJ1-1
d_gene: -
CDR3nt: TGCGCCAGCAGCTTGGCTCCTCGGGAGAACACTGAAGCTTTCTTT
CDR3aa: CASSLAPRENTEAFF

v_gene: TRBV28
abundance: -
j_gene: TRBJ1-1
d_gene: -
CDR3nt: TGTGCCAGCAGTTTAACGACAGGGAACACTGAAGCTTTCTTT
CDR3aa: CASSLTTGNTEAFF

v_gene: TRBV7-9
abundance: -
j_gene: TRBJ2-4
d_gene: TRBD1
CDR3nt: TGTGCCAGCAGCTTCCCGGGACAGAGTTTCATTCAGTACTTC
CDR3aa: CASSFPGQSFIQYF

v_gene: TRBV27
abundance: -
j_gene: TRBJ2-1
d_gene: -
CDR3nt: TGTGCCAGCAGTTATCTGGGGAGCTCCTACAATGAGCAGTTCTTC
CDR3aa: CASSYLGSSYNEQFF

v_gene: TRBV2
abundance: -
j_gene: TRBJ1-2
d_gene: TRBD1
CDR3nt: TGTGCCAGCAGTGAAGGACGGACAGGGGCGTATGGCTACACCTTC
CDR3aa: CASSEGRTGAYGYTF

v_gene: TRBV6-5
abundance: -
j_gene: TRBJ1-5
d_gene: -
CDR3nt: TGTGCCAGCAGGGCCCCCGGGCGGGATCAGCCCCAGCATTTT
CDR3aa: CASRAPGRDQPQHF

v_gene: TRBV6-5
abundance: once
j_gene: TRBJ2-5
d_gene: TRBD2
CDR3nt: TGTGCCAGCAGTTACTCTAGCGGGAGTATTGAGACCCAGTACTTC
CDR3aa: CASSYSSGSIETQYF

v_gene: TRBV28
abundance: few
j_gene: TRBJ1-1
d_gene: -
CDR3nt: TGTGCCAGCAGCCCGAACACTGAAGCTTTCTTT
CDR3aa: CASSPNTEAFF

v_gene: TRBV7-2
abundance: -
j_gene: TRBJ1-3
d_gene: -
CDR3nt: TGTGCCAGCAGCTTTACAGGGATCCCTGGAAACACCATATATTTT
CDR3aa: CASSFTGIPGNTIYF

v_gene: TRBV27
abundance: -
j_gene: TRBJ1-2
d_gene: -
CDR3nt: TGTGCCAGCAGTTTTCAGGGAACCTATGGCTACACCTTC
CDR3aa: CASSFQGTYGYTF

v_gene: TRBV7-9
abundance: -
j_gene: TRBJ1-5
d_gene: TRBD1
CDR3nt: TGTGCCAGCAGCTTAGAAGATCGGGACAGGTTCGGTCAGCCCCAGCATTTT
CDR3aa: CASSLEDRDRFGQPQHF

v_gene: TRBV14
abundance: -
j_gene: TRBJ2-3
d_gene: -
CDR3nt: TGTGCCAGCAGCCAAGAAATCGCAGATACGCAGTATTTT
CDR3aa: CASSQEIADTQYF

v_gene: TRBV30
abundance: -
j_gene: TRBJ2-7
d_gene: TRBD1
CDR3nt: TGTGCCTGGTCACAGGGGAATGCCAACGAGCAGTACTTC
CDR3aa: CAWSQGNANEQYF

v_gene: TRBV5-4
abundance: once
j_gene: TRBJ2-2
d_gene: -
CDR3nt: TGTGCCAGCAGCTTGGGAGGAACCGGGGAGCTGTTTTTT
CDR3aa: CASSLGGTGELFF

v_gene: TRBV7-2
abundance: -
j_gene: TRBJ2-5
d_gene: -
CDR3nt: TGTGCCAGCAGTCCAGGGGACCACTCCCAAGAGACCCAGTACTTC
CDR3aa: CASSPGDHSQETQYF

v_gene: TRBV5-1
abundance: -
j_gene: TRBJ2-2
d_gene: TRBD1
CDR3nt: TGCGCCAGCAGCCCGGACAGGGGATCCACCGGGGAGCTGTTTTTT
CDR3aa: CASSPDRGSTGELFF

v_gene: TRBV4-3
abundance: -
j_gene: TRBJ2-1
d_gene: -
CDR3nt: TGCGCCAGCAGCCAAGCCACTTATGGGGGCTCTCTTTACAATGAGCAGTTCTTC
CDR3aa: CASSQATYGGSLYNEQFF

v_gene: TRBV5-4
abundance: -
j_gene: TRBJ1-4
d_gene: -
CDR3nt: TGTGCCAGCAGCTTGCATAACGAGGAAAAACTGTTTTTT
CDR3aa: CASSLHNEEKLFF

v_gene: TRBV12-2
abundance: once
j_gene: TRBJ2-2
d_gene: -
CDR3nt: TGTGCAAGTCGCTTAGAAGGTAGGCCCATCACCGGGGAGCTGTTTTTT
CDR3aa: CASRLEGRPITGELFF

v_gene: TRBV6-1
abundance: -
j_gene: TRBJ2-7
d_gene: -
CDR3nt: TGTGCCAGCAGTGCTACTCCTATCTACGAGCAGTACTTC
CDR3aa: CASSATPIYEQYF